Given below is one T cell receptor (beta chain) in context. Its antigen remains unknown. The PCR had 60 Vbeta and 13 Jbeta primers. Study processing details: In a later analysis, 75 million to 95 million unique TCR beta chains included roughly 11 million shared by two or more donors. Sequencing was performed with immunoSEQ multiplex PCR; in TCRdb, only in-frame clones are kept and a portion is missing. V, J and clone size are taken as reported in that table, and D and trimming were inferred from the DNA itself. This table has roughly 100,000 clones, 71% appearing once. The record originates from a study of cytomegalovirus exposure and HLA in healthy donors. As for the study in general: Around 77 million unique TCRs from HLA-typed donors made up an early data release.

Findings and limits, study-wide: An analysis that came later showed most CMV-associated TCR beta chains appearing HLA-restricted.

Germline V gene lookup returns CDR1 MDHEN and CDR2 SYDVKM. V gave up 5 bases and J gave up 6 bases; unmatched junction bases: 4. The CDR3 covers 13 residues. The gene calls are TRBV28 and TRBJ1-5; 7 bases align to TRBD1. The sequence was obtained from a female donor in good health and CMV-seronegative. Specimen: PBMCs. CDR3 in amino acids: CASSRQGFQPQHF. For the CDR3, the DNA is TGTGCCAGCAGTCGACAGGGATTTCAGCCCCAGCATTTT.